This record looks at one T cell receptor (beta chain) sequence and its context. Authors' data handling: Using reference gene primer amplification, nucleated cell counts were estimated. The repertoire was sequenced with immunoSEQ multiplex PCR; TCRdb's copy has only in-frame clones and lacks some. V and J calls plus clone size are reproduced from that table; the DNA served to infer D and trimming. The table shows a few hundred thousand clones, with roughly 90% occurring only once. The entry originates in a study of blood T cell repertoires in COVID-19. Study-wide background: Nucleic acid was either cDNA or gDNA, and it came from T cells, B-cell-depleted T cells, or PBMCs.

V lost 1 base, J lost 4 bases, and 5 bases lay in between. CDR3 size: 13 residues. CDR1 LNHDA and CDR2 SQIVND come from the germline V gene (reference sequence). This receptor was taken from a woman in her twenties or thirties who had recovered from COVID-19. This chain joins TRBV19 and TRBJ2-1, with D uncertain. Material for sequencing was PBMCs or T cells enriched from blood (not recorded which). The CDR3 bases are TGTGCCAGTAGTATAGGCAGGTACAATGAGCAGTTCTTC. Protein sequence: CASSIGRYNEQFF.